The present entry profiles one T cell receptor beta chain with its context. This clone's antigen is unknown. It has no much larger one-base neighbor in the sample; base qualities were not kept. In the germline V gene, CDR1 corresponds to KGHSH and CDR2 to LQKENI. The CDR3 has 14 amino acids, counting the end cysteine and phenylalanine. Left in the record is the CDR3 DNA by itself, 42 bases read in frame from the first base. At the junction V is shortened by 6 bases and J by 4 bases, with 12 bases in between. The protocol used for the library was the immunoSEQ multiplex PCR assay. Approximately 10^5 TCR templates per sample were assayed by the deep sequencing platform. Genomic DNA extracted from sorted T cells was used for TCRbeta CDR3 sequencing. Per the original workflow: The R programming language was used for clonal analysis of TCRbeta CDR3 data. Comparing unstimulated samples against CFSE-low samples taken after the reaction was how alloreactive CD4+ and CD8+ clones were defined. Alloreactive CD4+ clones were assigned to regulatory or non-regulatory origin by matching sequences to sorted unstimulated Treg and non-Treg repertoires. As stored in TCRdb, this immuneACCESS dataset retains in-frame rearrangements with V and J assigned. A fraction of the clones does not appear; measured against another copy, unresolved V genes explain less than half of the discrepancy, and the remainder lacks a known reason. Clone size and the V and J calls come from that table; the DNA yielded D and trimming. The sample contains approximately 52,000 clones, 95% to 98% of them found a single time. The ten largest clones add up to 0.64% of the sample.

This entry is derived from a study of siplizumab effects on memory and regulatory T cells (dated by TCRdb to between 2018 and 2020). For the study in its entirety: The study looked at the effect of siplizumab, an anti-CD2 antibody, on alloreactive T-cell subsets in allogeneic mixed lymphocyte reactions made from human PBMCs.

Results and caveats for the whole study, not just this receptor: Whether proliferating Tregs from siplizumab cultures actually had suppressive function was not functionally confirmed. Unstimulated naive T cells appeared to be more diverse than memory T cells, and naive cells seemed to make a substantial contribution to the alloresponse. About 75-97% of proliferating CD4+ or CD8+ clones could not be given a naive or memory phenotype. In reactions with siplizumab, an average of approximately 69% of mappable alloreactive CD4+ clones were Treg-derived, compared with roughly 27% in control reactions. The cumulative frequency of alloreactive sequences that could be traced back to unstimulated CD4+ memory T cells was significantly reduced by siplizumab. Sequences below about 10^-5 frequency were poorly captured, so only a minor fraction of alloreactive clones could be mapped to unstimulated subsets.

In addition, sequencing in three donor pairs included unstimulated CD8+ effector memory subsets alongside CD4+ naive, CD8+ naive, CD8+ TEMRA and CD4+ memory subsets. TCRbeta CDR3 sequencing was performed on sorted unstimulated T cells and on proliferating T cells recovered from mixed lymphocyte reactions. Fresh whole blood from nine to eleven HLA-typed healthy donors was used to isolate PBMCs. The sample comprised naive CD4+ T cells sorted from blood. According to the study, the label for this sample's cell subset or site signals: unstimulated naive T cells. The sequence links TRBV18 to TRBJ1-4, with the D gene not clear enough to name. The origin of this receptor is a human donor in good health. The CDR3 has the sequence CASSIRADNEKLFF. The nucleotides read TGTGCCAGCTCGATACGGGCCGATAATGAAAAACTGTTTTTT. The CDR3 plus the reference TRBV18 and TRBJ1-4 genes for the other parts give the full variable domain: NAGVMQNPRHLVRRRGQEARLRCSPMKGHSHVYWYRQLPEEGLKFMVYLQKENIIDESGMPKERFSAEFPKEGPSILRIQQVVRGDSAAYFCASSIRADNEKLFFGSGTQLSVL.